This T cell receptor (beta chain) was retrieved from a study of monozygotic twins with inflammatory bowel disease. This CDR3 has 16 amino acids. The germline CDR1 and CDR2 sequences are SEHNR and FQNEAQ (reference sequence). TCRdb derives one entry per CDR3 protein from the 5' RACE reads, leaving out DNA. The table lists under 200,000 distinct CDR3 sequences, with under 3.5% in the top ten. The chain links TRBV7-9 to TRBJ2-7; TCRdb proposes TRBD1, but this gene call is untestable without DNA. Specimen: blood. This TCR was recovered from a human donor with ulcerative colitis or Crohn's disease, or a healthy co-twin of an affected twin (not recorded which). CDR3 sequence reads: CASSALAWDLSHEQYF.